The TCR beta chain under discussion was sequenced for a study of fetal regulatory T cell absence and autoimmunity. At the level of the study: The IPEX patients lacked clinical diabetes but had exocrine pancreas autoimmunity.

This CDR3 has 16 amino acids. The germline CDR1 and CDR2 sequences are SGHVS and FNYEAQ. V lost 3 bases to trimming and J lost 2 bases; unmatched junction nucleotides: 1. The survey-level immunoSEQ assay was used. Measured with immunoSEQ multiplex PCR; TCRdb has only the in-frame clones, and not every one. The table lists some 87,000 clones, less than 80% of them singletons, with roughly 2% in the top ten. Study-level findings and limits: Pancreas and cord blood did not differ much in TRB family usage. In IPEX syndrome, oligoclonal enrichment was read as supporting prenatal antigen-driven autoimmunity in the pancreas.

For this clone: Its cognate antigen is unknown.

Sequences were obtained from pancreas tissue. The TCR comes from a male donor with IPEX syndrome. V is TRBV7-6 and J is TRBJ2-1; the match to TRBD2 covers 13 bases. CDR3 DNA: TGTGCCAGCAGCTTGGGACTAGCGGGACCCTACAATGAGCAGTTCTTC. Translated: CASSLGLAGPYNEQFF.